A single sample gave rise to the 32 T cell receptor beta chains below, sequenced in a study of blood T cell repertoires in COVID-19. Here immunoSEQ multiplex PCR was the method, and the copy in TCRdb shows in-frame clones only, minus some. Of about 71,000 clones detected, about 86% appear once; the ten largest clones hold 5.5% to 7%. Sequenced input: peripheral blood. Every receptor here comes from a man between 50 and 59 years old with active COVID-19.

V usage is TRBV6-4 and J usage is TRBJ2-3; TRBD2 matches at 11 bases. In germline, CDR1 is MRHNA, CDR2 SNTAGT. This CDR3 is 15 amino acids long. V shed 2 bases and J 7 bases; nucleotides not matched to a gene: 5. CDR3 region: CASSDTTSGSYTQYF. CDR3 nucleotides: TGTGCCAGCAGTGACACAACTAGCGGGAGTTATACGCAGTATTTT.

This rearrangement joins TRBV7-6 to TRBJ1-6; 10 bases map to TRBD1. In germline, CDR1 is SGHVS, CDR2 FNYEAQ. The V and J ends lost 2 bases and 8 bases, in that order; junction bases with no gene match: 3. The CDR3 runs 15 residues. Here the CDR3 reads CASSLYGTGDSPLHF. In DNA form, the CDR3 reads TGTGCCAGCAGCTTATATGGGACAGGGGATTCACCCCTCCACTTT.

The chain recombines TRBV27 with TRBJ1-2; maybe TRBD1 (6 bases). Trimming removed 3 bases at V and 8 bases at J, with 13 bases between. The CDR3 covers 13 residues. In germline, CDR1 is MNHEY, CDR2 SMNVEV (reference sequence). The chain's CDR3 is CASSFRDRRGYTF. The CDR3 DNA reads as TGTGCCAGCAGTTTCCGCGACAGGAGGGGCTACACCTTC.

The chain joins TRBV5-1 to TRBJ2-3; 9 bases agree with TRBD2. This CDR3 spans 16 amino acids. The trim removed 2 bases at V and 4 bases at J, leaving 8 bases unmatched. Germline V gene lookup returns CDR1 SGHRS and CDR2 YFSETQ. CDR3 region: CASSFARGGGADTQYF. CDR3 sequence (DNA): TGCGCCAGCAGCTTTGCCCGGGGCGGGGGGGCAGATACGCAGTATTTT.

The chain links TRBV11-2 to TRBJ2-5; 9 bases agree with TRBD2. From germline, CDR1 is SGHAT and CDR2 FQNNGV. Trimming took 0 bases from V and 3 from J; bases not matched to a gene: 5. This CDR3 is built from 16 residues. The CDR3 bases are TGTGCCAGCAGCTTAGAGTCTAGCGGGGTAAAAGAGACCCAGTACTTC. Amino acids: CASSLESSGVKETQYF.

This rearrangement joins TRBV7-9 to TRBJ2-2; weak D call: TRBD2 (6 bases). With 6 bases removed from V and 3 bases from J, the gap between germline ends came to 17 bases. This CDR3 is built from 16 residues. Germline V gene lookup returns CDR1 SEHNR and CDR2 FQNEAQ (reference sequence). Here the CDR3 reads CASSKPGGEYTGELFF. As DNA, the CDR3 is TGTGCCAGCAGTAAACCGGGCGGGGAGTACACCGGGGAGCTGTTTTTT. Supplemented by reference TRBV7-9 and TRBJ2-2, the full variable domain reads DTGVSQNPRHKITKRGQNVTFRCDPISEHNRLYWYRQTLGQGPEFLTYFQNEAQLEKSRLLSDRFSAERPKGSFSTLEIQRTEQGDSAMYLCASSKPGGEYTGELFFGEGSRLTVL.

V is TRBV2 and J is TRBJ1-5; D is ambiguous. Trimming pared 3 bases from V and 3 bases from J, leaving 6 bases between. The CDR3 covers 13 residues. Looked up from germline, CDR1 is SNHLY and CDR2 is FYNNEI. DNA of the CDR3: TGTGCCAGCAGTGATAACTCCAATCAGCCCCAGCATTTT. Residues: CASSDNSNQPQHF.

The chain has TRBV11-3 and TRBJ2-2, with 9 bases lining up with TRBD1. Germline values: CDR1 SGHNT, CDR2 YENEEA. This CDR3 is 13 amino acids long. The V gene end was trimmed by 6 bases and the J gene end by 5 bases; junction bases not matched to a gene: 1. CDR3 in amino acids: CASRGTGTGELFF. The CDR3 DNA follows: TGTGCCAGCAGAGGGACAGGGACCGGGGAGCTGTTTTTT.

This chain links TRBV24-1 with TRBJ2-5; 11 bases line up with TRBD1. V shed 9 bases and J 4 bases; nucleotides not matched to a gene: 9. The CDR3 extends over 15 amino acids. Germline loops: CDR1 KGHDR, CDR2 SFDVKD. This CDR3 is CATSDRGRKAETQYF. CDR3 nucleotides: TGTGCCACCTCGGACAGGGGGCGCAAGGCAGAGACCCAGTACTTC.

This chain links TRBV5-1 with TRBJ1-2; D uncertain. CDR1 and CDR2 (germline): SGHRS, YFSETQ. The CDR3 is 14 residues long. Trimming pared 0 bases from V and 1 base from J, leaving 7 bases between. The CDR3 sequence: CASSLDSFNYGYTF. CDR3 DNA sequence: TGCGCCAGCAGCTTGGACAGCTTTAACTATGGCTACACCTTC.

The chain is built from TRBV19 and TRBJ2-7; 9 bases agree with TRBD1. CDR1 is LNHDA and CDR2 is SQIVND in the germline V gene (reference sequence). The CDR3 length is 16 residues. Trimming took 0 bases from V and 6 from J; bases not matched to a gene: 9. The CDR3 DNA follows: TGTGCCAGTAGTATAGATCTCGGACAGGGGTTAACCGAGCAGTACTTC. Its protein is CASSIDLGQGLTEQYF.

A single count supports this clone. V usage is TRBV5-6 and J usage is TRBJ1-4, with TRBD1 identical over 10 bases. Germline CDR1 SGHDT, CDR2 YYEEEE. Germline trimming cut 3 bases from V and 3 bases from J; bases unmatched to any gene: 14. CDR3 length equals 19 residues. Here the CDR3 reads CASSSLGQGVGVANEKLFF. The CDR3 DNA reads TGTGCCAGCAGCTCCCTCGGACAGGGGGTAGGAGTCGCTAATGAAAAACTGTTTTTT.

This sequence joins TRBV6-5 and TRBJ2-3; D is perhaps TRBD2 (6 bases). CDR1 and CDR2 from the germline V gene are MNHEY and SVGAGI. V was trimmed by 4 bases and J by 6 bases, leaving 11 bases between them. The CDR3 is 13 amino acids. The CDR3 loop is CASSSTRTDTQYF. Written as DNA, the CDR3 is TGTGCCAGCAGTTCGACTAGAACGGATACGCAGTATTTT.

The chain uses TRBV2 and TRBJ2-1; tentative D call: TRBD1 (6 bases). V lost 6 bases and J 7 bases, leaving 19 bases between the germline ends. CDR1 is SNHLY and CDR2 is FYNNEI in the germline V gene. CDR3 length: 15 residues. This chain's CDR3 is CASRRTALTTNEQFF. Written as DNA, the CDR3 is TGTGCCAGCAGGCGGACAGCCTTGACTACAAATGAGCAGTTCTTC.

The V and J genes are TRBV9 and TRBJ1-1; D possibly corresponds to TRBD1 (5 bases). CDR1 and CDR2 from the germline V gene are SGDLS and YYNGEE. The CDR3 extends over 14 amino acids. V was clipped by 3 bases and J by 4 bases, with 13 bases between them. The CDR3 sequence is CASSADSRGTEAFF. CDR3 sequence (DNA): TGTGCCAGCAGCGCCGACTCTAGGGGCACTGAAGCTTTCTTT.

The rearrangement links TRBV9 to TRBJ2-1; TRBD2 matches 8 bases. The germline V gene encodes CDR1 SGDLS and CDR2 YYNGEE. This CDR3 has 15 residues. V lost 6 bases and J lost 4; bases outside the gene matches: 9. CDR3 DNA sequence: TGTGCCAGCAACCCGGGACTAGGTTCGTACAATGAGCAGTTCTTC. This codes for CASNPGLGSYNEQFF.

V gene TRBV2 combines with J gene TRBJ1-4; TRBD1 might be the D (5 bases). The CDR3 is made up of 14 amino acids. Germline V gene data show CDR1 as SNHLY and CDR2 as FYNNEI. Trimming shortened V by 2 bases and J by 4 bases, and 8 bases separated the two germline ends. The CDR3 here is CASSEQGINEKLFF. The DNA of the CDR3 is TGTGCCAGCAGTGAACAGGGAATTAATGAAAAACTGTTTTTT.

This rearrangement joins TRBV19 to TRBJ2-5, with 11 nucleotides matching TRBD1. The trim removed 3 bases at V and 5 bases at J, leaving 8 bases unmatched. Germline lookup yields CDR1 LNHDA and CDR2 SQIVND (reference sequence). The CDR3 has 16 residues. The CDR3 sequence: CASSMTGQGAGETQYF. The CDR3 DNA reads as TGTGCCAGTAGTATGACCGGACAGGGGGCGGGGGAGACCCAGTACTTC.

A single count supports this clone. This chain links TRBV6-5 with TRBJ1-1, with D unresolved. The CDR3 sequence is 11 residues long. CDR1 and CDR2 from the germline V gene are MNHEY and SVGAGI. Trimming removed 7 bases from V and 11 bases from J, with 14 bases in between. DNA of the CDR3: TGTGCCAGCATCGAGGGAGTACGGGCTTTCTTT. It specifies CASIEGVRAFF.

In this sample, this clone turned up a few times. The rearrangement joins TRBV7-9 to TRBJ2-1, with TRBD2 matching over 7 bases. The germline CDR1 and CDR2 sequences are SEHNR and FQNEAQ (reference sequence). The CDR3 has 16 residues. Trimming took 1 base from V and 8 from J; bases not matched to a gene: 11. The CDR3 sequence: CASSLVREANPDEQFF. DNA for the CDR3: TGTGCCAGCAGCTTAGTTCGGGAGGCAAACCCCGATGAGCAGTTCTTC.

This clone was observed a few times. The chain is built from TRBV5-1 and TRBJ2-1, with 10 bases that match TRBD2. The CDR3 totals 16 residues. With V trimmed by 0 bases and J by 6 bases, 6 bases remained unmatched. Germline-derived CDR1 and CDR2 are SGHRS and YFSETQ. The CDR3 protein is CASSLAVLAGTNEQFF. In DNA, the CDR3 is TGCGCCAGCAGCTTGGCCGTACTAGCGGGAACCAATGAGCAGTTCTTC.

The gene calls are TRBV18 and TRBJ2-7, with 12 bases that match TRBD2. The CDR3 length is 18 residues. V was pared by 3 bases and J by 6 bases, with 15 bases of the junction left unmatched. Germline V gene data show CDR1 as KGHSH and CDR2 as LQKENI. CDR3: CASSPFQLAGGPLGEQYV. Written as DNA, the CDR3 is TGTGCCAGCTCACCTTTCCAACTAGCGGGAGGCCCCCTTGGCGAGCAGTACGTC.

The rearrangement links TRBV5-4 to TRBJ2-7; D is unclear. The CDR3 is made up of 13 amino acids. V was pared by 0 bases and J by 1 base, with 5 bases between. CDR1 and CDR2 (germline): SGHNT, YYREEE (reference sequence). The CDR3 here is CASSLAGSYEQYF. The CDR3 nucleotides are TGTGCCAGCAGCTTGGCCGGTTCCTACGAGCAGTACTTC. The entire variable domain, with the rest obtained from reference TRBV5-4 and TRBJ2-7, is as follows: ETGVTQSPTHLIKTRGQQVTLRCSSQSGHNTVSWYQQALGQGPQFIFQYYREEENGRGNFPPRFSGLQFPNYSSELNVNALELDDSALYLCASSLAGSYEQYFGPGTRLTVT.

The rearrangement joins TRBV3-1 (or the pseudogene TRBV3-2) to TRBJ1-3; D unresolved. Trimming took 0 bases from V and 0 from J, leaving 12 bases between them. There are 17 residues in the CDR3. Germline CDR1 is LGHDT and CDR2 is YNNKEL (reference sequence). This CDR3 is CASSQDGLTSSGNTIYF. Written as DNA, the CDR3 is TGTGCCAGCAGCCAAGACGGGCTCACTAGCTCTGGAAACACCATATATTTT.

The CDR3 reads CASSPTGNGYNEQFF. CDR3 nucleotide sequence: TGCGCCAGCAGCCCAACAGGGAATGGCTACAATGAGCAGTTCTTC. V gene TRBV5-1 combines with J gene TRBJ2-1, with D possibly being TRBD1 (6 bases). Germline CDR1 SGHRS, CDR2 YFSETQ. The CDR3 is 15 amino acids. Trimming cost V 4 bases and J 3 bases, with 14 bases left between them.

The V call is TRBV5-1, the J call TRBJ2-3, with D maybe TRBD1 (5 bases). V was pared by 0 bases and J by 5 bases, with 13 bases between. CDR3 length equals 15 residues. Germline CDR1 is SGHRS and CDR2 is YFSETQ. CDR3 nucleotides: TGCGCCAGCAGCTTGGCCGGACACTCTGGAGATACGCAGTATTTT. Amino acids: CASSLAGHSGDTQYF. Combining the CDR3 with reference TRBV5-1 and TRBJ2-3 gives the whole variable domain KAGVTQTPRYLIKTRGQQVTLSCSPISGHRSVSWYQQTPGQGLQFLFEYFSETQRNKGNFPGRFSGRQFSNSRSEMNVSTLELGDSALYLCASSLAGHSGDTQYFGPGTRLTVL.

J is TRBJ2-1 and V is TRBV20-1, with TRBD1 matching over 7 bases. V dropped 5 bases and J dropped 12; count of bases not matched to a gene: 7. Germline loops: CDR1 DFQATT, CDR2 SNEGSKA (reference sequence). This CDR3 contains 11 residues. The CDR3 region is CSARQGLGQFF. The CDR3 DNA sequence: TGCAGTGCTCGACAGGGTTTGGGGCAGTTCTTC.

The chain has TRBV11-2 and TRBJ2-7; 13 nucleotides line up with TRBD2. The junction had 6 bases not matched to a gene; V was cut back by 3 bases and J by 7 bases. Germline-derived CDR1 and CDR2 are SGHAT and FQNNGV. The CDR3 length is 15 residues. CDR3 nucleotides: TGTGCCAGCAGCTTGGGACTAGCGGGGACGGGAGAGCAGTACGTC. Protein sequence: CASSLGLAGTGEQYV.

This chain connects TRBV18 to TRBJ1-4; 9 bases are shared with TRBD1. Looked up from germline, CDR1 is KGHSH and CDR2 is LQKENI. The CDR3 is 14 residues long. With 6 bases clipped from V and 4 bases from J, the junction kept 3 bases outside the gene matches. CDR3 region: CASSLGQGNEKLFF. The CDR3, as DNA: TGTGCCAGCTCTCTGGGACAGGGTAATGAAAAACTGTTTTTT.

This clone was detected only once. The chain links TRBV19 to TRBJ1-4; unclear D gene. V lost 5 bases and J 5 bases, leaving 12 bases between the germline ends. CDR1 is LNHDA, CDR2 SQIVND, per germline (reference sequence). The CDR3 is made up of 14 amino acids. CDR3 nucleotide sequence: TGTGCCAGTAGTTCCCGGGATATAAATGAAAAACTGTTTTTT. Its protein is CASSSRDINEKLFF. The full variable domain, with the rest looked up from reference TRBV19 and TRBJ1-4, is DGGITQSPKYLFRKEGQNVTLSCEQNLNHDAMYWYRQDPGQGLRLIYYSQIVNDFQKGDIAEGYSVSREKKESFPLTVTSAQKNPTAFYLCASSSRDINEKLFFGSGTQLSVL.

This chain links TRBV27 with TRBJ2-5; 8 bases map to TRBD1. The length of the CDR3 is 16 residues. V dropped 5 bases and J dropped 0; count of bases not matched to a gene: 8. The germline gives CDR1 MNHEY, CDR2 SMNVEV (reference sequence). Here the CDR3 DNA reads TGTGCCAGCAGTCCGGACAGGGAGCCCTACCAAGAGACCCAGTACTTC. Protein product: CASSPDREPYQETQYF.

CDR3 DNA sequence: TGTGCCAGCAGTGAATCAGATTATGGCTACACCTTC. Translated: CASSESDYGYTF. The chain joins TRBV6-1 to TRBJ1-2; D is uncertain. The V and J ends lost 2 bases and 5 bases respectively, with 6 bases between them. The CDR3 has 12 residues. Germline V gives CDR1 MNHNS, CDR2 SASEGT.